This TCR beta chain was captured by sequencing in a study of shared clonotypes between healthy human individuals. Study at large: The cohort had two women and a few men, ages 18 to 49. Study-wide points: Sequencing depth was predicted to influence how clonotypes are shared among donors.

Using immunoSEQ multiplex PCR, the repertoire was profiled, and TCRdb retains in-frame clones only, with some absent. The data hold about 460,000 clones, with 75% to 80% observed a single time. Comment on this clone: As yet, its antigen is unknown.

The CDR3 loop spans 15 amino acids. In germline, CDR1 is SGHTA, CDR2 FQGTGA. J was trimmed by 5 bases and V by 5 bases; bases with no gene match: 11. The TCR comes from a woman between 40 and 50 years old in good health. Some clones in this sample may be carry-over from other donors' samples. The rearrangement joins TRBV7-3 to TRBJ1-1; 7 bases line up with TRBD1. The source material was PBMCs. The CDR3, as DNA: TGTGCCAGCAGCCTGGTGAAGGGGGCGCCTACTGAAGCTTTCTTT. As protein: CASSLVKGAPTEAFF.